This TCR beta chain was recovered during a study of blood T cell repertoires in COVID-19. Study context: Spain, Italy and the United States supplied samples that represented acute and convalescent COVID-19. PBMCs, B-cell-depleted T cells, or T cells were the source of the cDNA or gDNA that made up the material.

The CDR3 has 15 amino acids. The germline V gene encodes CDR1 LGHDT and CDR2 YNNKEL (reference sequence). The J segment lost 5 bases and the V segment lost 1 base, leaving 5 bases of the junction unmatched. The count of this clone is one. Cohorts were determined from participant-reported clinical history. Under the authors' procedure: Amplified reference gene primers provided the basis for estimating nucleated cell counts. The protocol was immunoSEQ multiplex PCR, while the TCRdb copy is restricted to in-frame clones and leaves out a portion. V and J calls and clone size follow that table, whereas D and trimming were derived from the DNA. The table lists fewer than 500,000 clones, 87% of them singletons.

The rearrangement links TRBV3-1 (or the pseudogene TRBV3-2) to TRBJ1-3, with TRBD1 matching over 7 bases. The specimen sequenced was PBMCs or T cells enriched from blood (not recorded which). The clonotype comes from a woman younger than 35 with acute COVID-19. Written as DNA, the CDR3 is TGTGCCAGCAGCCAAGTCCGGACAGGCAGAAACACCATATATTTT. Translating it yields CASSQVRTGRNTIYF.